This entry lists 17 T cell receptor beta chains sequenced from one sample in a study of cytomegalovirus exposure and HLA in healthy donors. The PCR used 60 Vbeta and 13 Jbeta primers. The method was immunoSEQ multiplex PCR; TCRdb's version includes in-frame clones alone and lacks a portion of them. Of 120,000 or so clones listed, about 80% are singletons. The specimen was PBMCs. The receptors stem from a human donor in good health.

The chain employs TRBV29-1 and TRBJ2-7; D is ambiguous. Per the germline V gene, CDR1 is SQVTM and CDR2 is ANQGSEA. V lost 5 bases and J lost 1, with 15 bases in between. CDR3 length equals 14 residues. The CDR3 loop is CSVTPPGRSYEQYF. Here the CDR3 DNA reads TGCAGCGTTACCCCCCCCGGCAGGTCCTACGAGCAGTACTTC.

The gene calls are TRBV7-9 and TRBJ1-4; 8 nucleotides match TRBD1. This CDR3 has 14 amino acids. Unmatched junction bases numbered 1, after V lost 3 bases and J lost 4 bases. The V gene's germline CDR1 is SEHNR and CDR2 FQNEAQ (reference sequence). For the CDR3, the DNA is TGTGCCAGCAGCTTGACAGGGGATAATGAAAAACTGTTTTTT. Its protein is CASSLTGDNEKLFF.

The chain couples TRBV6-5 to TRBJ2-7; 8 positions match TRBD2. This CDR3 comprises 16 residues. V shed 0 bases and J 4 bases; nucleotides not matched to a gene: 8. Germline V gene data show CDR1 as MNHEY and CDR2 as SVGAGI. CDR3 sequence reads: CASSYSGRGGSYEQYF. CDR3 nucleotides: TGTGCCAGCAGTTACTCGGGTCGGGGGGGATCTTACGAGCAGTACTTC.

This clone was detected only a few times. This sequence joins TRBV5-1 and TRBJ1-6; possible D gene TRBD1, 6 bases. The CDR3 has 16 residues. Trimming took 3 bases from V and 7 from J, leaving 17 bases between them. The germline V gene has CDR1 SGHRS and CDR2 YFSETQ. The CDR3: CASSSWGQRSNSPLHF. CDR3 nucleotides: TGCGCCAGCAGCTCATGGGGGCAACGATCGAATTCACCCCTCCACTTT.

The chain links TRBV2 to TRBJ2-7, with D possibly matching TRBD2 (5 bases). Per germline, CDR1 SNHLY and CDR2 FYNNEI. Trimming removed 8 bases at V and 1 base at J, with 12 bases between. CDR3 size: 13 residues. CDR3 amino acids: CASVATRSYEQYF. The DNA for the CDR3 is TGTGCCAGCGTGGCCACTAGATCCTACGAGCAGTACTTC.

This rearrangement joins TRBV6-5 to TRBJ1-2; 7 bases agree with TRBD1. The CDR3 sequence is 13 residues long. CDR1 and CDR2 from the germline V gene are MNHEY and SVGAGI. V was clipped by 11 bases and J by 7 bases; unmatched bases: 13. CDR3 protein: CAPRVLGGLGYTF. The CDR3 nucleotides are TGTGCCCCCCGTGTCTTAGGGGGCCTTGGCTACACCTTC.

This clone was observed a handful of times. The genes are TRBV29-1 and TRBJ1-1, with D tentatively TRBD1 (6 bases). The CDR3 is 14 amino acids. Germline CDR1 SQVTM, CDR2 ANQGSEA. Trimming pared 6 bases from V and 5 bases from J, leaving 19 bases between. In nucleotides, the CDR3 is TGCAGCGTAATCCTGGGCCAGGGGAAAACTGAAGCTTTCTTT. Translation: CSVILGQGKTEAFF.

The rearrangement uses TRBV7-9 and TRBJ2-5; 12 bases fit TRBD2. The V and J ends lost 4 bases and 2 bases, in that order; junction bases with no gene match: 2. Germline values: CDR1 SEHNR, CDR2 FQNEAQ (reference sequence). The CDR3 contains 15 residues. Here the CDR3 DNA reads TGTGCCAGCAGCTACACTAGCGGGGGGCAAGAGACCCAGTACTTC. Its protein is CASSYTSGGQETQYF.

This clone has just a few counts. J is TRBJ2-6 and V is TRBV5-4; TRBD2 is a possible D gene (5 bases). Germline V lookup: CDR1 SGHNT, CDR2 YYREEE (reference sequence). V was shortened by 3 bases and J by 4 bases, with 8 bases between the two germline ends. This CDR3 comprises 14 residues. The CDR3 protein is CASSWRSGANVLTF. DNA of the CDR3: TGTGCCAGCAGCTGGAGGTCGGGGGCCAACGTCCTGACTTTC.

This clone was detected only a few times. This chain links TRBV5-4 with TRBJ2-7, with D perhaps matching TRBD2 (6 bases). Germline CDR1 is SGHNT and CDR2 is YYREEE (reference sequence). V was cut by 0 bases and J by 6 bases, with 19 bases left in between. The CDR3 totals 16 residues. CDR3 coding DNA: TGTGCCAGCAGCTTGGGGGAGGATCACGGGTCACGCGAGCAGTACTTC. As protein: CASSLGEDHGSREQYF.

V usage is TRBV7-3 and J usage is TRBJ1-2; D may be TRBD1 (6 bases). CDR3 size: 14 residues. The V end was cut by 1 base, the J end by 2 bases, with 8 bases between. Germline CDR1 reads SGHTA; CDR2 reads FQGTGA. For the CDR3, the DNA is TGTGCCAGCAGCTTAAATGGACAGAACTATGGCTACACCTTC. Amino acid sequence: CASSLNGQNYGYTF.

This sequence joins TRBV5-1 and TRBJ2-1; TRBD1 might be the D (6 bases). Germline V gene data show CDR1 as SGHRS and CDR2 as YFSETQ. The CDR3 spans 11 residues. V lost 3 bases to trimming and J lost 13 bases, with 11 bases between them. CDR3 protein: CASSSSGDQFF. CDR3 nucleotides: TGCGCCAGCAGCTCGTCAGGGGACCAGTTCTTC. Supplemented by reference TRBV5-1 and TRBJ2-1, the full variable domain reads KAGVTQTPRYLIKTRGQQVTLSCSPISGHRSVSWYQQTPGQGLQFLFEYFSETQRNKGNFPGRFSGRQFSNSRSEMNVSTLELGDSALYLCASSSSGDQFFGPGTRLTVL.

The gene calls are TRBV6-1 and TRBJ2-1, with 7 bases lining up with TRBD2. J lost 7 bases, V lost 8 bases, and 2 bases had no gene match. The CDR3 spans 11 residues. Germline V gives CDR1 MNHNS, CDR2 SASEGT. In nucleotides, the CDR3 is TGTGCCAGCTTCGGGGGGAATGAGCAGTTCTTC. Amino acids: CASFGGNEQFF.

A remark on this clone: One end of the junction does not line up with germline, which may come from a read error. The J gene is TRBJ2-3, the V gene TRBV10-1, with a weak D call TRBD2 (6 bases). The CDR3 is 16 residues long. Germline V CDR1 and CDR2: WNHNN, SYGVQD (reference sequence). The CDR3 sequence: CASSEVGGASTGTQYF. The CDR3 DNA sequence: TGCGCCAGCAGTGAGGTCGGCGGGGCTAGCACAGGTACGCAGTATTTT.

The J gene is TRBJ2-5, the V gene TRBV7-9, with 10 bases matching TRBD1. The ends lost 4 bases at V and 5 bases at J; junction bases unmatched: 7. Germline CDR1 SEHNR, CDR2 FQNEAQ (reference sequence). This CDR3 has 15 residues. CDR3 sequence: CASSSRDRGSETQYF. CDR3 DNA: TGTGCCAGCAGCTCCCGGGACAGGGGAAGCGAGACCCAGTACTTC. Full variable domain (rest looked up from reference TRBV7-9 and TRBJ2-5): DTGVSQNPRHKITKRGQNVTFRCDPISEHNRLYWYRQTLGQGPEFLTYFQNEAQLEKSRLLSDRFSAERPKGSFSTLEIQRTEQGDSAMYLCASSSRDRGSETQYFGPGTRLLVL.

The gene calls are TRBV28 and TRBJ2-1; D gene uncertain. CDR1 MDHEN and CDR2 SYDVKM come from the germline V gene. The CDR3 spans 16 residues. Trimming removed 5 bases from V and 0 bases from J, with 14 bases in between. The CDR3 loop is CASSPLEAFSYNEQFF. Here the CDR3 DNA reads TGTGCCAGCAGTCCCCTAGAGGCCTTCTCCTACAATGAGCAGTTCTTC.

The chain is built from TRBV5-1 and TRBJ2-2; possibly TRBD1 for D (6 bases). Germline values: CDR1 SGHRS, CDR2 YFSETQ. V was shortened by 4 bases and J by 6 bases, with 10 bases between the two germline ends. The CDR3 has 13 residues. CDR3 bases: TGCGCCAGCAGCCCGGACAGTCCCGGGGAGCTGTTTTTT. Translated: CASSPDSPGELFF.